This T cell receptor beta chain stems from a study of shared clonotypes between healthy human individuals. Sequencing used immunoSEQ multiplex PCR; TCRdb keeps in-frame clones, though not all of them. Among some 2.1 million clones listed, around 95% were seen once. The germline V and J ends were trimmed by 3 bases and 1 base, with 6 bases remaining between them. Germline V gene data show CDR1 as LNHDA and CDR2 as SQIVND (reference sequence). The CDR3 covers 13 residues. The receptor was isolated from a man between 18 and 35 years old in good health. V and J are TRBV19 and TRBJ1-1; D remains ambiguous. Sequences were obtained from naive CD4+ T cells sorted from blood. Subset given: CD45RA+ positively selected. The CDR3 region is CASSMWQNTEAFF. CDR3 DNA sequence: TGTGCCAGTAGTATGTGGCAGAACACTGAAGCTTTCTTT.